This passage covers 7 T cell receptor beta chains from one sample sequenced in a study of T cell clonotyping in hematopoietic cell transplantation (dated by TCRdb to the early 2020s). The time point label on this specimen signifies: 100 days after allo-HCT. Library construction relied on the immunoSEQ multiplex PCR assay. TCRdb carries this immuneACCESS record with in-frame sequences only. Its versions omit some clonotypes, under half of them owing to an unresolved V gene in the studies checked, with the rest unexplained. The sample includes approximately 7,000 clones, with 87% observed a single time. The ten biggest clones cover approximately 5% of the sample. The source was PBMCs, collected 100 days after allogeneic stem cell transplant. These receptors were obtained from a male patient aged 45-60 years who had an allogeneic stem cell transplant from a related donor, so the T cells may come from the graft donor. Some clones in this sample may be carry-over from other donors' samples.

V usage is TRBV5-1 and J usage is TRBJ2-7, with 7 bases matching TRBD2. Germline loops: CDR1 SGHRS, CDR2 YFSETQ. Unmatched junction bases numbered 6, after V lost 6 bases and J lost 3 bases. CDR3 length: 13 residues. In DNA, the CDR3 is TGCGCCAGCAAACGGGAGGTTAACTACGAGCAGTACTTC. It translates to CASKREVNYEQYF.

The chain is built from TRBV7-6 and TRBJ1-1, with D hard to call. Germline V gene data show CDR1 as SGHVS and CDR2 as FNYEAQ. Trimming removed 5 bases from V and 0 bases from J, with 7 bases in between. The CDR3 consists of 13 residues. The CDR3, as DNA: TGTGCCAGCAGCCCCCAGATGAACACTGAAGCTTTCTTT. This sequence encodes CASSPQMNTEAFF. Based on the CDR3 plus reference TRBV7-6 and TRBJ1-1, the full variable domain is GAGVSQSPRYKVTKRGQDVALRCDPISGHVSLYWYRQALGQGPEFLTYFNYEAQQDKSGLPNDRFSAERPEGSISTLTIQRTEQRDSAMYRCASSPQMNTEAFFGQGTRLTVV.

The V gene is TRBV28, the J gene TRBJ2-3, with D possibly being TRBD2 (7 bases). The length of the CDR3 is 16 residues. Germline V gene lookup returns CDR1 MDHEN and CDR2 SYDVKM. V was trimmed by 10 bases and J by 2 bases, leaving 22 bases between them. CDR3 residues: CATSSFGGRDTDTQYF. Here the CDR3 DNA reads TGTGCCACCTCTTCTTTCGGGGGGCGCGACACAGATACGCAGTATTTT.

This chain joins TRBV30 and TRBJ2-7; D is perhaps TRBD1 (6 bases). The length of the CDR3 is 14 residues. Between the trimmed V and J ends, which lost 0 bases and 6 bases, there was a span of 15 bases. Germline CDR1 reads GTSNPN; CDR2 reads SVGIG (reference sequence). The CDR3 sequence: CAWSVGRDILEQYF. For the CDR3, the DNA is TGTGCCTGGAGTGTAGGCAGGGACATCCTCGAGCAGTACTTC.

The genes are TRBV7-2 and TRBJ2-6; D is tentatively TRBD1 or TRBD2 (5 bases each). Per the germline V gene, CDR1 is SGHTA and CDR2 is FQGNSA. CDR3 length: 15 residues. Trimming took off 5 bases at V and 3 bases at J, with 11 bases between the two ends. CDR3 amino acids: CASSLMGDGANVLTF. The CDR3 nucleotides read TGTGCCAGCAGCCTCATGGGGGATGGGGCCAACGTCCTGACTTTC.

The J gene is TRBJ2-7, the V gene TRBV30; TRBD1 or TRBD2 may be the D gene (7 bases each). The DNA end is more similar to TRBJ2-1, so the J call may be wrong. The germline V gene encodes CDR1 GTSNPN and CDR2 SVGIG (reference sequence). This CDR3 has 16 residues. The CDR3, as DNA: TGTGCCTGGTCCAGGGGGGGCGGACTGAATGCCGATGAGCAGTTCTTC. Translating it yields CAWSRGGGLNADEQFF.

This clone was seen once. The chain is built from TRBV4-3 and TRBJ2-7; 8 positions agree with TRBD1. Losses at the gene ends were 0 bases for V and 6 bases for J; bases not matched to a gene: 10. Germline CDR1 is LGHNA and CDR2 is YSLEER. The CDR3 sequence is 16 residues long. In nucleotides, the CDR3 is TGCGCCAGCAGCCAAGATGGGCCAGGGGGCCGTAGCGAGCAGTACTTC. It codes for CASSQDGPGGRSEQYF.